This entry describes one T cell receptor (beta chain). Sequenced by immunoSEQ multiplex PCR; TCRdb stores in-frame clones only, minus some. The table has about 25,000 clones, around 94% seen once; the top ten hold less than 1%. The CDR3 runs 13 residues. Trimming cost V 6 bases and J 8 bases, with 14 bases left between them. The data derive from a study of graft-versus-host responses after intestinal transplantation. This receptor was taken from a human patient who received an intestinal transplant, so some T cells may come from the graft donor. This chain uses TRBV23-1 with TRBJ1-5; no definite D call. TRBV23-1 is classed as an ORF, of uncertain function. Sequencing used PBMCs, obtained 30 days after intestinal transplant. CDR3 nucleotide sequence: TGCGCCAGCAGCCTGGTAGGGCAGAAGCCCCAGCATTTT. Its translation: CASSLVGQKPQHF.